A single sample gave rise to the 12 T cell receptor beta chains below, sequenced in a study of vaccination and CD4 T cells after COVID-19. Treatment meaning: roughly 10-day PBMC culture with coronavirus spike peptide pools or control peptides (ViraFEST assay). The unexposed donor gave CD4+ T cells before the COVID-19 pandemic (2011-2018). The Oncomine TCR Beta short-read assay was applied to DNA of cultured CD4+ T cells. TCRdb called the PCR reads again in MiXCR, with one record for every CDR3 protein. The table lists 6,000 or so distinct CDR3 sequences, approximately 40% of them singletons, with roughly two fifths in the top ten. Their target antigens are unknown. Sequencing used CD4+ T cells from blood, cultured in vitro. The receptors were sampled from a human donor in good health.

This clonotype was seen a handful of times. V is TRBV27 and J is TRBJ1-5, with 8 bases lining up with TRBD1. The V and J ends lost 4 bases and 4 bases, in that order; junction bases with no gene match: 3. CDR3 length equals 14 residues. The germline gives CDR1 MNHEY, CDR2 SMNVEV (reference sequence). The CDR3 sequence: CASSWQGANQPQHF. CDR3 nucleotides: TGTGCCAGCAGTTGGCAGGGGGCGAATCAGCCCCAGCATTTT.

The rearrangement joins TRBV7-9 to TRBJ1-2; a possible D gene is TRBD1 (5 bases). CDR1 is SEHNR and CDR2 is FQNEAQ in the germline V gene (reference sequence). The V end was cut by 0 bases, the J end by 8 bases, with 10 bases between. The CDR3 covers 13 residues. The CDR3 nucleotides are TGTGCCAGCAGCTTAGCGCCAGGGTACGGCTACACCTTC. It specifies CASSLAPGYGYTF.

The chain recombines TRBV27 with TRBJ1-3; D is possibly TRBD1 (6 bases). Trimming cost V 6 bases and J 9 bases, with 15 bases left between them. There are 13 residues in the CDR3. Per germline, CDR1 MNHEY and CDR2 SMNVEV (reference sequence). Here the CDR3 reads CASSSTGWGTIYF. The CDR3 nucleotides read TGTGCCAGCAGCTCCACAGGGTGGGGCACCATATATTTT.

This clonotype occurred a few times. The genes are TRBV10-2 and TRBJ1-1; the match to TRBD1 covers 9 bases. This CDR3 is 13 amino acids long. Trimming took 10 bases from V and 5 from J; bases not matched to a gene: 8. CDR1 is WSHSY, CDR2 SAAADI, per germline. The DNA of the CDR3 is TGCGCCACTATAGACAGGGGGAAGACTGAAGCTTTCTTT. Encoded protein: CATIDRGKTEAFF.

The chain couples TRBV5-1 to TRBJ1-5, with D possibly TRBD1 on 5 matching bases. V was trimmed by 4 bases and J by 10 bases, leaving 12 bases between them. The CDR3 extends over 12 amino acids. Germline V CDR1 and CDR2: SGHRS, YFSETQ. The CDR3 bases are TGCGCCAGCAGCACGGGGAGGGGTCCCCAGCATTTT. This gives the protein CASSTGRGPQHF.

This clonotype is categorized as medium-sized (0.01 to 0.1%). This chain joins TRBV7-2 and TRBJ1-1, with unresolved D. V gave up 0 bases and J gave up 6 bases, with 14 bases separating them. Germline values: CDR1 SGHTA, CDR2 FQGNSA. The CDR3 is made up of 15 amino acids. The CDR3 DNA reads as TGTGCCAGCAGCTTAGCGCGAGGGATGGGCCCTGAAGCTTTCTTT. This sequence encodes CASSLARGMGPEAFF.

This clonotype was recorded a few times. The chain is built from TRBV27 and TRBJ1-1, with a possible D match to TRBD1 (6 bases). Germline CDR1 reads MNHEY; CDR2 reads SMNVEV (reference sequence). This CDR3 has 13 residues. Trimming stripped 6 bases from V and 3 bases from J, with 11 bases between. The CDR3 sequence is CASRGGGYTEAFF. DNA of the CDR3: TGTGCCAGCAGGGGCGGGGGCTACACTGAAGCTTTCTTT.

This clonotype was seen a handful of times. The CDR3 protein is CSARAGTGGNSPLHF. In DNA, the CDR3 is TGCAGTGCTAGGGCCGGGACAGGGGGTAATTCACCCCTCCACTTT. The V call is TRBV20-1, the J call TRBJ1-6, with 11 bases that match TRBD1. Germline CDR1 is DFQATT and CDR2 is SNEGSKA (reference sequence). V was clipped by 3 bases and J by 6 bases; unmatched bases: 4. This CDR3 contains 15 residues.

The chain is built from TRBV20-1 and TRBJ1-4, with 9 bases fitting TRBD1. With V trimmed by 5 bases and J by 7 bases, 5 bases remained unmatched. From germline, CDR1 is DFQATT and CDR2 SNEGSKA (reference sequence). This CDR3 contains 13 residues. DNA for the CDR3: TGCAGTGCTCCGGGACAGGGCTCTGAAAAACTGTTTTTT. Residues: CSAPGQGSEKLFF.

Note on this clonotype: Germline is not matched at one junction end, which may reflect a read error. The chain employs TRBV15 and TRBJ1-6, with a tentative D call TRBD1 (5 bases). The CDR3 covers 14 residues. Germline CDR1 LNHNV, CDR2 YYDKDF (reference sequence). The DNA of the CDR3 is TGTGCCATCAGCAGAGCCGGGACTAATTCACCCCTCCACTTT. Protein product: CAISRAGTNSPLHF.

CDR3 in amino acids: CASSYMDNNEQFF. CDR3 nucleotides: TGTGCCAGCAGTTACATGGACAACAATGAGCAGTTCTTC. This chain links TRBV6-2 or TRBV6-3 with TRBJ2-1; possible D gene TRBD1, 5 bases. The length of the CDR3 is 13 residues. In germline, CDR1 is MNHEY, CDR2 SVGEGT. Deletions cut 2 bases from V and 5 bases from J, with 7 bases between.

This clonotype was observed a handful of times. The rearrangement links TRBV2 to TRBJ1-5; D uncertain. The CDR3 contains 14 residues. Germline CDR1 reads SNHLY; CDR2 reads FYNNEI. The germline V and J ends were trimmed by 7 bases and 0 bases, with 10 bases remaining between them. The CDR3 here is CASKASLSNQPQHF. Written as DNA, the CDR3 is TGTGCCAGCAAGGCCAGTCTTAGCAATCAGCCCCAGCATTTT.